The present T cell receptor beta chain was sequenced within a study of T cell repertoires in cytomegalovirus infection. Overall study context: Indicated by public TCR beta signatures were CMV infection and matching HLA type.

This clonotype appeared a few times. Per the germline V gene, CDR1 is SGHNT and CDR2 is YENEEA. This CDR3 contains 14 residues. The V end was cut by 4 bases, the J end by 10 bases, with 17 bases between. Each CDR3 protein gets one entry after TCRdb re-called the reads with MiXCR. The sample holds 290,000 or so distinct CDR3 sequences, about 9.1% seen once. The source material was PBMCs. This TCR derives from a human donor in good health (CMV status not recorded). Some clones in this sample may be carry-over from other donors' samples. The genes are TRBV11-3 and TRBJ2-1, with D possibly matching TRBD2 (6 bases). The DNA for the CDR3 is TGTGCCAGCAGCTACGGGGGTCCCAATCGAGAGCAGTTCTTC. It translates to CASSYGGPNREQFF. The full variable domain, its missing parts supplied by reference TRBV11-3 and TRBJ2-1, is EAGVVQSPRYKIIEKKQPVAFWCNPISGHNTLYWYLQNLGQGPELLIRYENEEAVDDSQLPKDRFSAERLKGVDSTLKIQPAELGDSAVYLCASSYGGPNREQFFGPGTRLTVL.